This is a list of T cell receptor beta chains from one sample in a study of cytomegalovirus exposure and HLA in healthy donors. Profiling relied on immunoSEQ multiplex PCR, and the TCRdb table lists in-frame clones only, not all of them. Altogether 150,000 to 200,000 clones are present, around 88% being singletons, with the ten largest covering around 2.4%. Input material: PBMCs. The receptors originated from a young woman in good health and CMV-seronegative. Each CDR3 is given with its conserved first and last residue. D genes are given only for firm matches. Only part of the rows carry a size: once, few, many, or a class if the clone is expanded.

j_call | v_call | d_call | clone_size | cdr3_aa | cdr3_nt
TRBJ2-1 | TRBV5-1 | - | - | CASREDSSSYNEQFF | TGCGCCAGCCGGGAGGACAGCTCCTCCTACAATGAGCAGTTCTTC
TRBJ2-1 | TRBV18 | - | - | CASSPPTGRVYNEQFF | TGTGCCAGCTCACCACCGACAGGTCGGGTCTACAATGAGCAGTTCTTC
TRBJ2-2 | TRBV7-8 | - | - | CASVSRDTGELFF | TGTGCCAGCGTTTCCCGGGACACCGGGGAGCTGTTTTTT
TRBJ1-1 | TRBV9 | TRBD1 | - | CASRRDSLNTEAFF | TGTGCCAGCAGGCGGGACAGTCTTAACACTGAAGCTTTCTTT
TRBJ1-1 | TRBV10-3 | TRBD1 | - | CAIRAGQGMNTEAFF | TGTGCCATCAGGGCGGGACAGGGGATGAACACTGAAGCTTTCTTT
TRBJ1-3 | TRBV11-2 | TRBD1 | - | CASSSTTGGSGNTIYF | TGTGCCAGCAGCTCCACGACAGGGGGATCTGGAAACACCATATATTTT
TRBJ1-5 | TRBV7-2 | - | - | CASSSVGRQPQHF | TGTGCCAGCAGCTCCGTAGGGAGGCAGCCCCAGCATTTT
TRBJ2-7 | TRBV7-2 | - | - | CASSPSPRGTNEQYF | TGTGCCAGCAGCCCATCTCCACGCGGGACCAACGAGCAGTACTTC
TRBJ1-1 | TRBV27 | - | - | CASSPGRTLHSGSFF | TGTGCCAGCAGCCCCGGACGGACTCTCCACTCGGGGTCTTTCTTT
TRBJ2-7 | TRBV7-8 | TRBD2 | - | CASISKGVAGGRSSYEQYF | TGTGCCAGCATTTCCAAGGGGGTAGCGGGGGGCAGGAGCTCCTACGAGCAGTACTTC
TRBJ2-6 | TRBV4-2 | TRBD1 | - | CASSPQGVGVSGANVLTF | TGTGCCAGCAGCCCTCAGGGGGTAGGGGTTTCTGGGGCCAACGTCCTGACTTTC
TRBJ1-1 | TRBV4-1 | - | few | CASSQEQGRYTEAFF | TGCGCCAGCAGCCAAGAACAGGGAAGGTACACTGAAGCTTTCTTT
TRBJ1-1 | TRBV30 | - | - | CAWSVQGVVGNTEAFF | TGTGCCTGGAGTGTACAAGGAGTGGTAGGGAACACTGAAGCTTTCTTT
TRBJ1-5 | TRBV6-6 | - | - | CASSTGATLSNQPQHF | TGTGCCAGCAGCACAGGAGCCACCCTTAGCAATCAGCCCCAGCATTTT
TRBJ2-1 | TRBV5-4 | TRBD1 | - | CASSLEDRGNDEQFF | TGTGCCAGCAGCTTGGAAGACAGGGGTAACGATGAGCAGTTCTTC
TRBJ2-7 | TRBV6-1 | - | - | CASSLIETEGYEQYF | TGTGCCAGCAGTCTCATAGAAACGGAGGGTTACGAGCAGTACTTC